This T cell receptor (beta chain) is from a study of naive CD8 T cells in extremely preterm neonates. TCRdb keeps only in-frame clones here, not all; method: immunoSEQ multiplex PCR. The sample lists over 5,000 clones; 95% to 98% were seen once. The ends lost 5 bases at V and 5 bases at J; junction bases unmatched: 5. This CDR3 contains 15 residues. Germline CDR1 and CDR2: MNHEY and SMNVEV (reference sequence). Healthy children aged about 15-60 months having elective surgery, and healthy nonsmoking adults, gave blood. This TCR was recovered from a human donor in good health. The chain links TRBV27 to TRBJ2-1; 11 nucleotides align to TRBD1. Input material: naive CD8+ T cells from blood. Here the CDR3 DNA reads TGTGCCAGCAGTGCGGGGACAGGGGGAAACAATGAGCAGTTCTTC. Protein: CASSAGTGGNNEQFF.